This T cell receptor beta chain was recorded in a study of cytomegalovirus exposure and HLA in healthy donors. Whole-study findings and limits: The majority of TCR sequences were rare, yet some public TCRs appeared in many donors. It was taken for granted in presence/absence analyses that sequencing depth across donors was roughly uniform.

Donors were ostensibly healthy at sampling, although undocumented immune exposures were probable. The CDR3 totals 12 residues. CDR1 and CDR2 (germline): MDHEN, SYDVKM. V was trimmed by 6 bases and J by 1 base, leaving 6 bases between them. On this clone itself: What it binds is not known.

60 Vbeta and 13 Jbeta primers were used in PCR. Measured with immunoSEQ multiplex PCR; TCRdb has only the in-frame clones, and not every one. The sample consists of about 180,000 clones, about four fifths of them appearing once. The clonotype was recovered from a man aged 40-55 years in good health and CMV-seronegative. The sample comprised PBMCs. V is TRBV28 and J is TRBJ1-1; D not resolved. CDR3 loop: CASSPQNTEAFF. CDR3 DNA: TGTGCCAGCAGCCCACAGAACACTGAAGCTTTCTTT.